This T cell receptor beta chain is drawn from a study of human T cells and chemical hapten exposure. On the study more broadly: Patch tests containing 0.01% DPC, applied to the upper back, were read at 6 days. Slight differences in pooled library volume were the main source of varying TCR yields across samples. General observations from the study: Expanded TCRs made up significantly more big CDR3 similarity clusters than controls did.

Regarding this clonotype: Antigen unknown.

There are 13 residues in the CDR3. V trimming: 7 bases; J trimming: 2 bases; junction bases outside the gene matches: 7. The V gene's germline CDR1 is SQVTM and CDR2 ANQGSEA. Documented time point: patch test 3, about 24 weeks after DPC sensitization. This sample's treatment: therapeutic diphenylcyclopropenone sensitization with weekly scalp DPC. Alopecia patients, 18 to 70 years old and DPC-suitable, served as donors. TCRdb reprocessed the RACE reads with MiXCR, giving one entry per CDR3 protein. The sample carries roughly 69,000 distinct CDR3 sequences, 9.5% to 11% recorded once. The sequences come from whole blood, collected in connection with sensitization to the hapten diphenylcyclopropenone (DPC). The J gene is TRBJ2-5, the V gene TRBV29-1; 7 bases fit TRBD1. The TCR sequence derives from a woman aged 25 to 39 with alopecia areata. Some clones in this sample may be carry-over from other donors' samples. CDR3 sequence reads: CSAGGVAQETQYF. Here the CDR3 DNA reads TGCAGCGCAGGGGGAGTAGCACAAGAGACCCAGTACTTC.